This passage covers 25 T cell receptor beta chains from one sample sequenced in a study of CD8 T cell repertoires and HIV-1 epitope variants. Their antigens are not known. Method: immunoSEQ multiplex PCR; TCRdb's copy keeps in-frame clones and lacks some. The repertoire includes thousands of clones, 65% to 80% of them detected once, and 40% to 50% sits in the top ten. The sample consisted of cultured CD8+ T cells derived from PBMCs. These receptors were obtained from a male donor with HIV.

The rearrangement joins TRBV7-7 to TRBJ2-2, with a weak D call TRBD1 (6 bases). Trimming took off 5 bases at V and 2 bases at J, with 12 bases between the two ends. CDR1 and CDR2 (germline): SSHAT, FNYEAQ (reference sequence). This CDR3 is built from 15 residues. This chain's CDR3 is CASSQQGSNTGELFF. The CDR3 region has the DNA TGTGCCAGCAGCCAACAGGGTAGCAACACCGGGGAGCTGTTTTTT. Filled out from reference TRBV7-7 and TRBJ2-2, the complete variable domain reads GAGVSQSPRYKVTKRGQDVTLRCDPISSHATLYWYQQALGQGPEFLTYFNYEAQPDKSGLPSDRFSAERPEGSISTLTIQRTEQRDSAMYRCASSQQGSNTGELFFGEGSRLTVL.

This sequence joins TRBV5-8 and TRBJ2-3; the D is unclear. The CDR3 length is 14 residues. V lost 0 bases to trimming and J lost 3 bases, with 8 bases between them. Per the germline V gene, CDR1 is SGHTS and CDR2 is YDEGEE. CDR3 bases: TGTGCCAGCAGCTTGGAACAGCCTACAGATACGCAGTATTTT. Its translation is CASSLEQPTDTQYF.

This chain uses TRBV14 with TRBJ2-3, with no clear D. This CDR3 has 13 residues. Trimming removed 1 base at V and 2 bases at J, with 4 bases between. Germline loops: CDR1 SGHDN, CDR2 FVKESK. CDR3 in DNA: TGTGCCAGCAGCCAAGTTAACACAGATACGCAGTATTTT. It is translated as CASSQVNTDTQYF.

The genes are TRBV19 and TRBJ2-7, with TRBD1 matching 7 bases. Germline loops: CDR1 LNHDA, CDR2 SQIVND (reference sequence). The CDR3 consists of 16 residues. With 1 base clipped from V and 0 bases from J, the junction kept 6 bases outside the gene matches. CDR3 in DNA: TGTGCCAGTAGTATAGGTTTGGGACAGAGCTCCTACGAGCAGTACTTC. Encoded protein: CASSIGLGQSSYEQYF.

CDR3 sequence (DNA): TGCGCCAGCAGCTTAATCCGACAGGGGGGGAGCACTGAAGCTTTCTTT. This sequence encodes CASSLIRQGGSTEAFF. This chain uses TRBV5-1 with TRBJ1-1; 9 positions agree with TRBD1. Germline V lookup: CDR1 SGHRS, CDR2 YFSETQ. V dropped 2 bases and J dropped 4; count of bases not matched to a gene: 9. The CDR3 is 16 amino acids.

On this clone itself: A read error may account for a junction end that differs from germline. This chain's CDR3 is CASSSGGQGPYNEQFF. The CDR3 DNA reads TGTGCCAGCAGCTCTGGAGGGCAGGGACCCTATAATGAGCAGTTCTTC. The rearrangement links TRBV5-4 to TRBJ2-1; a weak D match, TRBD2 (6 bases). This CDR3 has 16 residues. Germline assignment: CDR1 SGHNT and CDR2 YYREEE (reference sequence).

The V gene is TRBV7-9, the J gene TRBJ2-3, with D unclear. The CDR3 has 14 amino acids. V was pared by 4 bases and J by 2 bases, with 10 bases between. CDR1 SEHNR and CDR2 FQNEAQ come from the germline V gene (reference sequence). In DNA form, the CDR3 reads TGTGCCAGCAGCTCCATTAGGGCCACAGATACGCAGTATTTT. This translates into CASSSIRATDTQYF.

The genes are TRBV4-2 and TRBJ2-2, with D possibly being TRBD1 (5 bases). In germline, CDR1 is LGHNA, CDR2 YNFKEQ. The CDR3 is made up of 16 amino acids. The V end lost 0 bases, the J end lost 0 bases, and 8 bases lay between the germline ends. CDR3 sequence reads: CASSQDGRANTGELFF. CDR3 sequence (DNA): TGTGCCAGCAGCCAAGATGGCAGGGCGAACACCGGGGAGCTGTTTTTT.

CDR3 coding DNA: TGTGCCAGCAGAATTATCACGGGACAGGGCTACGAGCAGTACTTC. Protein: CASRIITGQGYEQYF. The chain couples TRBV28 to TRBJ2-7; TRBD1 agrees at 9 bases. CDR3 length equals 15 residues. After removal of 6 bases from V and 3 bases from J, the junction contained 9 bases not matched to a gene. From germline, CDR1 is MDHEN and CDR2 SYDVKM.

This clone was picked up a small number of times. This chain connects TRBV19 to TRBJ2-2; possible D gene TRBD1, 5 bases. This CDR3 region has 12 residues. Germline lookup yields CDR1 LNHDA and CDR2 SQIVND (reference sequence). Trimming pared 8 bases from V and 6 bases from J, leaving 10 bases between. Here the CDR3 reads CASGWGPGELFF. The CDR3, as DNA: TGTGCCAGTGGGTGGGGCCCCGGGGAGCTGTTTTTT.

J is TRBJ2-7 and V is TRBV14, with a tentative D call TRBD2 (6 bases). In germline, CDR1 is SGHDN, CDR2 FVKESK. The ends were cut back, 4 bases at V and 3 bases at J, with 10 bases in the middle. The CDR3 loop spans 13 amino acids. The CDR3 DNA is TGTGCCAGCAGCCTCGGGACTCACTACGAGCAGTACTTC. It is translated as CASSLGTHYEQYF.

DNA of the CDR3: TGTGCCAGCAGTTCAGGACAGGTTCGATACGAGCAGTACTTC. This sequence encodes CASSSGQVRYEQYF. The chain uses TRBV2 and TRBJ2-5; 7 nucleotides match TRBD1. The closer fit of TRBJ2-7 to the DNA end suggests the J call may be wrong. The CDR3 sequence is 14 residues long. Germline CDR1 and CDR2: SNHLY and FYNNEI.

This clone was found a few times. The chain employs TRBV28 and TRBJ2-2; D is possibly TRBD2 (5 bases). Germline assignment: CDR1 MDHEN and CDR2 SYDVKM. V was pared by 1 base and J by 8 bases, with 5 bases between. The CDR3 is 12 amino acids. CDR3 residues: CASSLSGGELFF. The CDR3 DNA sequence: TGTGCCAGCAGTTTATCGGGGGGGGAGCTGTTTTTT. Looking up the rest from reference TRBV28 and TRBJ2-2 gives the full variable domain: DVKVTQSSRYLVKRTGEKVFLECVQDMDHENMFWYRQDPGLGLRLIYFSYDVKMKEKGDIPEGYSVSREKKERFSLILESASTNQTSMYLCASSLSGGELFFGEGSRLTVL.

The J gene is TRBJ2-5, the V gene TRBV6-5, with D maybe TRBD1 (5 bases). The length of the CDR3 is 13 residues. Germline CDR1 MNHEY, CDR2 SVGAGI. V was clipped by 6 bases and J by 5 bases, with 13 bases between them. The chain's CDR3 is CASSARGGETQYF. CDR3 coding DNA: TGTGCCAGCAGCGCAAGGGGTGGGGAGACCCAGTACTTC.

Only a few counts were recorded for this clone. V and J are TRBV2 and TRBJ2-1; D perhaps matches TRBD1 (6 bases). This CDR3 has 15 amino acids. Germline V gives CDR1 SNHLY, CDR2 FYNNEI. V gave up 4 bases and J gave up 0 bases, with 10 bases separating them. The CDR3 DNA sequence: TGTGCCAGCAGTGTAGGGGGTTCCTCCTACAATGAGCAGTTCTTC. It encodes CASSVGGSSYNEQFF.

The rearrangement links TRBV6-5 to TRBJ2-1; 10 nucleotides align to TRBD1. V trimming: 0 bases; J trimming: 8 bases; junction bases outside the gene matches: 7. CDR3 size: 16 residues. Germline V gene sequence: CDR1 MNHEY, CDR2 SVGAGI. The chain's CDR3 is CASSYSGTGAAYEQFF. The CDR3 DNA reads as TGTGCCAGCAGTTACTCCGGGACAGGGGCCGCTTATGAGCAGTTCTTC.

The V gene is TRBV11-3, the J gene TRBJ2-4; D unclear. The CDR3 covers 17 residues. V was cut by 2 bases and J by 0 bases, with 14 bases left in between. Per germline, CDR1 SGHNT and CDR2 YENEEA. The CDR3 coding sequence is TGTGCCAGCAGCTTAAGTAGGACCCGAATAGCCAAAAACATTCAGTACTTC. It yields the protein CASSLSRTRIAKNIQYF.

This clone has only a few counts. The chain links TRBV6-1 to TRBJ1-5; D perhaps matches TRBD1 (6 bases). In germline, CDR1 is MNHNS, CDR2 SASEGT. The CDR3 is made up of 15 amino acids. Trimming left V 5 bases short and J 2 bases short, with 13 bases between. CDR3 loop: CASSRRQVGNQPQHF. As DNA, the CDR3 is TGTGCCAGCAGTCGACGACAGGTTGGCAATCAGCCCCAGCATTTT.

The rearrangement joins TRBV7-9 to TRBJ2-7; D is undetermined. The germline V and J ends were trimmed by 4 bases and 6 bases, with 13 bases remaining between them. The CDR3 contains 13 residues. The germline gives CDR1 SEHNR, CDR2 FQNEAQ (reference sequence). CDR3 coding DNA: TGTGCCAGCAGCTCGGACCCTCAGCCCGAGCAGTACTTC. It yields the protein CASSSDPQPEQYF.

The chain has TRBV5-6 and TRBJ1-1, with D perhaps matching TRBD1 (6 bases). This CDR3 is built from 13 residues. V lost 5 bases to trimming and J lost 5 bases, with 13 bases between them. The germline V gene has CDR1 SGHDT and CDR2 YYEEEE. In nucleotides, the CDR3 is TGTGCCAGCAGGGAGCAAGGGGGTACTGAAGCTTTCTTT. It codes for CASREQGGTEAFF.

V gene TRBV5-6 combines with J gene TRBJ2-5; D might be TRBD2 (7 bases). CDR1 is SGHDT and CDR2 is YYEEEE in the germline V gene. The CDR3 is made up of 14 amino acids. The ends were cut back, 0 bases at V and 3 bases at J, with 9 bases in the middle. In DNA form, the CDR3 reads TGTGCCAGCAGCTTGGAGGGGGGGGAAGAGACCCAGTACTTC. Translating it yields CASSLEGGEETQYF.

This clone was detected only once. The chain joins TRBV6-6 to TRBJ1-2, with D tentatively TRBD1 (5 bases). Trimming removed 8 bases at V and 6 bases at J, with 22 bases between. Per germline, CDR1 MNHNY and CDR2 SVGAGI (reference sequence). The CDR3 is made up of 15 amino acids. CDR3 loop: CASGGDGAELHGYTF. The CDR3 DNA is TGTGCCAGCGGCGGGGACGGTGCCGAGTTGCATGGCTACACCTTC.

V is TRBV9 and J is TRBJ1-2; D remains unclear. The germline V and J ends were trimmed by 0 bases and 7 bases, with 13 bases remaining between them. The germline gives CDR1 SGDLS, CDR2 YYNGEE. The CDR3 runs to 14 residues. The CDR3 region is CASSVGRVGAGYTF. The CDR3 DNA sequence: TGTGCCAGCAGCGTAGGTAGGGTTGGTGCTGGCTACACCTTC.

CDR3 amino acids: CASSLSAGLAFNEQFF. The CDR3 DNA follows: TGTGCCAGCAGCCTCTCGGCAGGACTAGCTTTTAATGAGCAGTTCTTC. The chain carries TRBV7-3 and TRBJ2-1, with TRBD2 identical over 8 bases. After removal of 5 bases from V and 7 bases from J, the junction contained 13 bases not matched to a gene. From germline, CDR1 is SGHTA and CDR2 FQGTGA. The CDR3 is 16 amino acids.

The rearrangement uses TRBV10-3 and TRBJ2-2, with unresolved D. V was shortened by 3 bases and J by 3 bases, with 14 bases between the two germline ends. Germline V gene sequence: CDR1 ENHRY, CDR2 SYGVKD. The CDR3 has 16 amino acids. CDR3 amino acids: CAISDEVPSDTGELFF. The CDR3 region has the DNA TGTGCCATCAGTGACGAGGTCCCTTCTGACACCGGGGAGCTGTTTTTT.